This T cell receptor beta chain was sequenced for a study of T cell responses to AZD1222 COVID-19 vaccine. Study in general: Pooling was applied to second doses at about 4 or about 12 weeks. Findings of the study overall: Baseline seropositives among AZD1222 recipients totaled only five or six. Repertoire collection took place solely once the T cell response had peaked. Among the donors, most were white British and more were female, and clonal diversity was possibly underestimated.

Concerning this clone: Its antigen is currently unknown.

Trimming pared 7 bases from V and 3 bases from J, leaving 11 bases between. This CDR3 comprises 13 residues. Germline V gives CDR1 WNHNN, CDR2 SYGVQD (reference sequence). Method: immunoSEQ multiplex PCR; TCRdb's copy keeps in-frame clones and lacks some. The sample includes more than 110,000 clones, approximately 85% seen only once; the top ten take around 8.6%. The sequences come from peripheral blood, collected on day 0 of AZD1222 vaccination. This chain uses TRBV10-1 with TRBJ2-3, with a tentative D call TRBD1 (6 bases). The sequence was obtained from an adult in good health. CDR3 DNA: TGCGCCAGCAACCTACAGGGAACAGATACGCAGTATTTT. Translation gives CASNLQGTDTQYF.